Given below is one T cell receptor beta chain in context. What it binds is unknown. These data come from a study of cytomegalovirus exposure and HLA in healthy donors. Looking at the study overall: Clustering assigned about 79% of the roughly 380 genotyped donors to the Caucasian-associated ancestry cluster.

General study points: Across donors, most TCRs were seen rarely, yet some public ones were widespread.

PCR used 60 Vbeta primers and 13 Jbeta primers. In the source study's methods: In a later analysis, about 12 million of 60 million to 80 million unique beta chains occurred in at least two donors. Generated by immunoSEQ multiplex PCR, the TCRdb table keeps only in-frame clones and is missing some. The DNA gave D and trimming, while V, J and clone size come from that table. The table records approximately 100,000 clones, roughly two thirds of them present only once. Trimming took 5 bases from V and 5 from J; bases not matched to a gene: 7. Germline CDR1 and CDR2: SGHVS and FQNEAQ. The CDR3 is made up of 14 amino acids.

The sample was PBMCs. This TCR came from a female donor in good health and CMV-seronegative. This sequence joins TRBV7-8 and TRBJ2-7, with 9 nucleotides matching TRBD1. The CDR3 DNA sequence: TGTGCCAGCAGCACAAGGACAGGGGATCACGAGCAGTACTTC. This gives the protein CASSTRTGDHEQYF.